The sequence of this T cell receptor (beta chain) was determined in a study of CD8+ T cells in alopecia areata. Points from the study as a whole: Scalp clonality and expanded CD8+ clones among the top 100 showed significant decreases with tofacitinib. With just one nonresponder, it is still uncertain whether baseline CD8+ expansion relates to response.

Reverse transcription of extracted RNA yielded cDNA, which provided the sequencing template. Clones were read by immunoSEQ multiplex PCR, and TCRdb kept only the in-frame ones, dropping some. The sample has about 200,000 clones; 55% to 70% are singletons. The treatment: oral pan-JAK inhibitor, 5-10 mg twice daily. Points on this clone: Antigen unknown.

Germline V gives CDR1 SGHAT, CDR2 FQNNGV. The V gene lost 2 bases and the J gene lost 6 bases, with 11 bases spanning the gap. The CDR3 length is 14 residues. The receptor was derived from a human donor with alopecia areata. Sample: CD4+ T cells sorted from blood, taken at week 24, from a patient treated with tofacitinib. The V and J genes are TRBV11-2 and TRBJ1-5; possibly TRBD1 for D (5 bases). Written as DNA, the CDR3 is TGTGCCAGCAGCTTACTTCAGGGCACTCAGCCCCAGCATTTT. It specifies CASSLLQGTQPQHF.